This T cell receptor beta chain comes out of a study of blood T cell repertoires in COVID-19. Study-level information: Sites in the United States, Italy and Spain provided acute and convalescent COVID-19 samples.

Germline CDR1 is SGHVS and CDR2 is FNYEAQ. J gave up 0 bases and V 5 bases, and 4 bases lay outside the gene matches. This CDR3 spans 16 amino acids. Participants came from fewer than 25 US areas, aged roughly 18 to 89 years. Cohort placement rested on clinical history that participants reported themselves. As handled by the study authors: From reference gene primer amplification, estimates of nucleated cell counts were derived. Produced via immunoSEQ multiplex PCR; TCRdb's table is partial and in-frame only. That table is the source of V, J and clone size, and D and trimming were worked out from the DNA. The sample holds more than 100,000 clones, 84% seen once.

The chain employs TRBV7-6 and TRBJ1-6; 7 bases map to TRBD1. The receptor's source is a man aged 35-49 years with acute COVID-19. Sequenced material: PBMCs or T cells enriched from blood (not recorded which). The CDR3, as DNA: TGTGCCAGCAGCACGACAGGGAGCTCCTATAATTCACCCCTCCACTTT. Protein product: CASSTTGSSYNSPLHF.